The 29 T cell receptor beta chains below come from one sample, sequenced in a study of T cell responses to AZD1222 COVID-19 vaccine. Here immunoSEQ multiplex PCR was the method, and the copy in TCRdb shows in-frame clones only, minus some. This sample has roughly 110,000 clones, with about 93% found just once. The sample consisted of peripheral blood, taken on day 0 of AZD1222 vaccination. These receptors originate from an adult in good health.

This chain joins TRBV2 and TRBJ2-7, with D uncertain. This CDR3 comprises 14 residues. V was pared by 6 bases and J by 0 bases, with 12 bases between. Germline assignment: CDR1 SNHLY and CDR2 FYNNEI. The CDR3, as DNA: TGTGCCAGCAGAGACAAGGAAAGCTCCTACGAGCAGTACTTC. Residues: CASRDKESSYEQYF.

CDR3 DNA sequence: TGTGCCATCAGCGGGACTAGCGGGGCTACAGATACGCAGTATTTT. Amino acid sequence: CAISGTSGATDTQYF. This sequence joins TRBV10-3 and TRBJ2-3, with 13 bases lining up with TRBD2. Germline-derived CDR1 and CDR2 are ENHRY and SYGVKD. The CDR3 has 15 amino acids. The junction had 3 bases not matched to a gene; V was cut back by 6 bases and J by 3 bases.

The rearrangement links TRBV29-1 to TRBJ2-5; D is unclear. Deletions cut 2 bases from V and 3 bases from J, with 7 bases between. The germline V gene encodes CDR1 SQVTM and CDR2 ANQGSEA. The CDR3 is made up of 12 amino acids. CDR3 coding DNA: TGCAGCGTTGAAAGGACCGAAGAGACCCAGTACTTC. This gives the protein CSVERTEETQYF.

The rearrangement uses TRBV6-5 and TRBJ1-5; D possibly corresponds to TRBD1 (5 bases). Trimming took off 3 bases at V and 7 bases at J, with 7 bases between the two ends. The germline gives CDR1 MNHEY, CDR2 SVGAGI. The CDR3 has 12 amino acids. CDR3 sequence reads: CASSYEGQPQHF. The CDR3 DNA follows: TGTGCCAGCAGTTATGAGGGGCAGCCCCAGCATTTT.

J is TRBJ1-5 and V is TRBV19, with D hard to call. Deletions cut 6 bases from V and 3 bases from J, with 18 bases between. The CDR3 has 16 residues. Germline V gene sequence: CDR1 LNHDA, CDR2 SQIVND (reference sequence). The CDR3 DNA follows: TGTGCCAGTAGAGACCGCATCGACCCTTCCAATCAGCCCCAGCATTTT. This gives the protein CASRDRIDPSNQPQHF.

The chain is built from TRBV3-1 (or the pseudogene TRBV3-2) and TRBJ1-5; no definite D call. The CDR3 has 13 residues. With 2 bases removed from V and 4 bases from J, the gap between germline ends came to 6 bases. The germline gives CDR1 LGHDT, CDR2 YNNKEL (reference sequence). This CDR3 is CASSQHENQPQHF. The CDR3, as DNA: TGTGCCAGCAGCCAACACGAGAATCAGCCCCAGCATTTT.

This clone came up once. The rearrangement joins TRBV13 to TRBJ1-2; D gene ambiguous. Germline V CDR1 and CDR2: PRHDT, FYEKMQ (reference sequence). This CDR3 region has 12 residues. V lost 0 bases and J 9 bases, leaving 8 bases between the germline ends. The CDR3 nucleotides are TGTGCCAGCAGCTTAGGCCGCGTAAGCTACACCTTC. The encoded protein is CASSLGRVSYTF.

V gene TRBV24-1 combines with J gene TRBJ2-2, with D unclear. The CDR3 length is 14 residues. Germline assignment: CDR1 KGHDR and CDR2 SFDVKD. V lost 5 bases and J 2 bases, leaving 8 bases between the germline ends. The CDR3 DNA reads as TGTGCCACCAGTGTTGATCGTAACACCGGGGAGCTGTTTTTT. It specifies CATSVDRNTGELFF.

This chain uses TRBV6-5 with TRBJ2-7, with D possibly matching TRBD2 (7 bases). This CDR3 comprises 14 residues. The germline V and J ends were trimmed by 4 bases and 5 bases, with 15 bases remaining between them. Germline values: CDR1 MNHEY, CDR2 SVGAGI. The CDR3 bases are TGTGCCAGCAGTTCCCTAGGGGGGAGGGACGAGCAGTACTTC. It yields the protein CASSSLGGRDEQYF.

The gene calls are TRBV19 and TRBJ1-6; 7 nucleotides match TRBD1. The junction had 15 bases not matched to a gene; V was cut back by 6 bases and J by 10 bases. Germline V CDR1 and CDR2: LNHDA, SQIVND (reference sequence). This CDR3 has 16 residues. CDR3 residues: CASSDIGPGGNSPLHF. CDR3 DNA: TGTGCCAGTAGCGATATCGGTCCAGGGGGGAACTCACCCCTCCACTTT.

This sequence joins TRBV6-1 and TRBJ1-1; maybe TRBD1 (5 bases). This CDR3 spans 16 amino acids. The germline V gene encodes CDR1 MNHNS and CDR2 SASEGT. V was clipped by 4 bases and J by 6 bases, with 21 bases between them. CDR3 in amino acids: CASSGPGKNGVAEAFF. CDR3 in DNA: TGTGCCAGCAGTGGTCCAGGGAAAAACGGTGTCGCTGAAGCTTTCTTT.

CDR3 in amino acids: CAISDKADGQPQHF. CDR3 in DNA: TGTGCCATCAGTGATAAGGCGGACGGTCAGCCCCAGCATTTT. The V gene is TRBV10-3, the J gene TRBJ1-5; D is undetermined. Between the trimmed V and J ends, which lost 3 bases and 6 bases, there was a span of 12 bases. The CDR3 loop spans 14 amino acids. The germline gives CDR1 ENHRY, CDR2 SYGVKD.

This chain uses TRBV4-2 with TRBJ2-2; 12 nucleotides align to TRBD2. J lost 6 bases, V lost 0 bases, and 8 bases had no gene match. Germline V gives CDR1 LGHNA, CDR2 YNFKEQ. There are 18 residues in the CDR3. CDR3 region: CASSQDLILAGGSGELFF. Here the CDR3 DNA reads TGTGCCAGCAGCCAAGACCTGATACTAGCGGGGGGTTCCGGGGAGCTGTTTTTT.

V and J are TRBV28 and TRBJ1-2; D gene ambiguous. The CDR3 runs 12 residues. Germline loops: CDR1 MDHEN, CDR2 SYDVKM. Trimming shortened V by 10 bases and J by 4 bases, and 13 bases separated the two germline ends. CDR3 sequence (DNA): TGTGCCACCCGCTCAAGTGGCTATGGCTACACCTTC. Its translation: CATRSSGYGYTF.

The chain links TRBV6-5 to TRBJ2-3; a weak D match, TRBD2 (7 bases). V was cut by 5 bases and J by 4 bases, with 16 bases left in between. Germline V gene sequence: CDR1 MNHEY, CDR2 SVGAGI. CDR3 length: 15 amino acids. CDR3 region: CASSRRGASSDTQYF. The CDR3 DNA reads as TGTGCCAGCAGTCGCCGGGGGGCATCATCAGATACGCAGTATTTT.

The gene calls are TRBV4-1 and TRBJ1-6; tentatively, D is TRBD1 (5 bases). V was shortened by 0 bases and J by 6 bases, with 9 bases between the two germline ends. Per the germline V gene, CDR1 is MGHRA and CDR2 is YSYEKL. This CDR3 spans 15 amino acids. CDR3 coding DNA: TGCGCCAGCAGCCAAGAGGGGGGAGTTAATTCACCCCTCCACTTT. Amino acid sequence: CASSQEGGVNSPLHF.

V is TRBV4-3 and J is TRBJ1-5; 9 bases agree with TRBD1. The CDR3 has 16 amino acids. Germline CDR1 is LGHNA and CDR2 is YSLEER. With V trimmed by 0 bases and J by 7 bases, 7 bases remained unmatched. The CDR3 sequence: CASSQDRRTGAQPQHF. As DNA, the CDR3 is TGCGCCAGCAGCCAAGATAGGAGGACAGGGGCCCAGCCCCAGCATTTT.

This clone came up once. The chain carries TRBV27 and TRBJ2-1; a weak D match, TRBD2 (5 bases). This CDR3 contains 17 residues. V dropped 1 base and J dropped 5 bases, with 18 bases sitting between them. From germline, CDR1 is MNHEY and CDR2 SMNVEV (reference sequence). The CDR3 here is CASSLYSGSRTDNEQFF. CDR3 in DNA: TGTGCCAGCAGTTTATATTCGGGGTCCCGAACCGACAATGAGCAGTTCTTC.

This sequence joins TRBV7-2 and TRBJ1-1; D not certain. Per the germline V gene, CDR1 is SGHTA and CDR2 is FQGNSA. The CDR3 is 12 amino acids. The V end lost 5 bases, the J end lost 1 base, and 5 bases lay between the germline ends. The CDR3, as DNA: TGTGCCAGCAGCCGCACGAACACTGAAGCTTTCTTT. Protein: CASSRTNTEAFF.

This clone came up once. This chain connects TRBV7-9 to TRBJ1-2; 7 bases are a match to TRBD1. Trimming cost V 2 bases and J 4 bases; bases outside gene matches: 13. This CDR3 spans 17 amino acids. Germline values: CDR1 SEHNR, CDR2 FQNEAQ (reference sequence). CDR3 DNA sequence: TGTGCCAGCAGCTTAAATAACCCGGGACAGAGTGCCTATGGCTACACCTTC. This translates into CASSLNNPGQSAYGYTF.

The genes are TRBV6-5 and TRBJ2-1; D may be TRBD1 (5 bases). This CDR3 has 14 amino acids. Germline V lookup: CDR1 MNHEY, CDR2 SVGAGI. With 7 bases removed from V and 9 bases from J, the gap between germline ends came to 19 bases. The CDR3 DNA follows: TGTGCCAGCATCCAAAGTTCAGGGCCTGGTGAGCAGTTCTTC. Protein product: CASIQSSGPGEQFF.

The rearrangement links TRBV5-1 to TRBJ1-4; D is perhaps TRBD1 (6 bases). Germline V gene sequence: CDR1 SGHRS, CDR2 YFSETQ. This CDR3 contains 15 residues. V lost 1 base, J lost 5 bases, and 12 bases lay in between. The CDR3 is CASSLLGAFNEKLFF. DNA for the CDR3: TGCGCCAGCAGCTTGTTGGGGGCGTTCAATGAAAAACTGTTTTTT.

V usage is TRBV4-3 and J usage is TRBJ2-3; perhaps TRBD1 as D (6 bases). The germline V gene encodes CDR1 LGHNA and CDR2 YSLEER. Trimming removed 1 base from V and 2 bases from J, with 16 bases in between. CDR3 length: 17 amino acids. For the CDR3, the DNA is TGCGCCAGCAGCCAAGGGACGCAGGGGTCCTACACAGATACGCAGTATTTT. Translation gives CASSQGTQGSYTDTQYF.

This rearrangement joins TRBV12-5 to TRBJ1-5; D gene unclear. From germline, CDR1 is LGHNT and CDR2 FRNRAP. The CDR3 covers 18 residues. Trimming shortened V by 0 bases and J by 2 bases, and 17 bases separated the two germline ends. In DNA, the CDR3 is TGTGCTAGTGGTTTGGTAGTTGGGAGGGATTTTGGCAATCAGCCCCAGCATTTT. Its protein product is CASGLVVGRDFGNQPQHF.

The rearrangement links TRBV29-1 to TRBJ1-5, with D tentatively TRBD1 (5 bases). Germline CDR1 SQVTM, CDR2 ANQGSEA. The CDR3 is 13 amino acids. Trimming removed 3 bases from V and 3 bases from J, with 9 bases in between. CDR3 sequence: CSVDQGPNQPQHF. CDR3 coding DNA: TGCAGCGTTGATCAGGGCCCCAATCAGCCCCAGCATTTT.

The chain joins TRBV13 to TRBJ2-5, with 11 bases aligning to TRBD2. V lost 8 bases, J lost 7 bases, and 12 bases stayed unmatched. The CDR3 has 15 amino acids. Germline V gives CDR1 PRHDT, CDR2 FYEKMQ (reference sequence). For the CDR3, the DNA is TGTGCCAGCCTAGCGGGGGGCCCGACCGGGGGGACCCAGTACTTC. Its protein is CASLAGGPTGGTQYF.

The CDR3 reads CAISVQRYTYEQYF. CDR3 nucleotide sequence: TGTGCCATCAGTGTCCAACGGTACACCTACGAGCAGTACTTC. The chain couples TRBV10-3 to TRBJ2-7; D unresolved. The CDR3 is 14 amino acids. With 4 bases removed from V and 2 bases from J, the gap between germline ends came to 12 bases. The germline V gene has CDR1 ENHRY and CDR2 SYGVKD.

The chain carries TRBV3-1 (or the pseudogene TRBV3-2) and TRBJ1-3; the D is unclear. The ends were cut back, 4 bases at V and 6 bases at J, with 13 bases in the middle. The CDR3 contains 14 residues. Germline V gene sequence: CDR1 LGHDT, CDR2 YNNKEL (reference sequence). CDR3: CASSLRARLNTIYF. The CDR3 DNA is TGTGCCAGCAGCCTGAGGGCCCGTTTAAACACCATATATTTT.

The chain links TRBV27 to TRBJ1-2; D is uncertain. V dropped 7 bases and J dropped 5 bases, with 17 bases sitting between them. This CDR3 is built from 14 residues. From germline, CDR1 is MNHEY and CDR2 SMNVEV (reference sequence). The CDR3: CASKVVLGSYGYTF. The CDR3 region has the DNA TGTGCCAGCAAGGTAGTATTAGGCTCATATGGCTACACCTTC.